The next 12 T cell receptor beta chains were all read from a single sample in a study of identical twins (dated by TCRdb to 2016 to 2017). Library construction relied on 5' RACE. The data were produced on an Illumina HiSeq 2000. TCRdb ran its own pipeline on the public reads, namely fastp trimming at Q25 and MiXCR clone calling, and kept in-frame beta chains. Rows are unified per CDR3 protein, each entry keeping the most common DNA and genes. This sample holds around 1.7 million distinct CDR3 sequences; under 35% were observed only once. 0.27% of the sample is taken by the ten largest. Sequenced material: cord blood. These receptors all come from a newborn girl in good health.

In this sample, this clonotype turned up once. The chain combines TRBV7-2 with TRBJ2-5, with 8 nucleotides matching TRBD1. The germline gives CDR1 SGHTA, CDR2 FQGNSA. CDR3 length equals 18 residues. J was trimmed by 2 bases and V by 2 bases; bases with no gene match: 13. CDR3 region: CASSLRTGIWFPQETQYF. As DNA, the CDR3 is TGTGCCAGCAGCTTACGGACAGGGATATGGTTCCCTCAAGAGACCCAGTACTTC. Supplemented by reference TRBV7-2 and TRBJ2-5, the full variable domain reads GAGVSQSPSNKVTEKGKDVELRCDPISGHTALYWYRQSLGQGLEFLIYFQGNSAPDKSGLPSDRFSAERTGGSVSTLTIQRTQQEDSAVYLCASSLRTGIWFPQETQYFGPGTRLLVL.

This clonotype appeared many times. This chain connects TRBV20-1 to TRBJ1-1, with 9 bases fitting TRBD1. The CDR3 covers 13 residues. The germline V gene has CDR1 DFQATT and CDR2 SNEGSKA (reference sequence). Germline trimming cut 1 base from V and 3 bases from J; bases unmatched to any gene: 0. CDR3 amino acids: CSARGTGDTEAFF. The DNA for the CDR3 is TGCAGTGCTAGAGGGACAGGGGACACTGAAGCTTTCTTT.

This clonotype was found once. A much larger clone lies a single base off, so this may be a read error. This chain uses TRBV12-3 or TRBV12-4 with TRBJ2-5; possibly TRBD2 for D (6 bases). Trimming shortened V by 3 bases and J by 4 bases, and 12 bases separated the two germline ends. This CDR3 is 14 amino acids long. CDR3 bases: TGTGCCAGCAGTTTCGGAGGGATGCGAGAGACCCAGTACTTC. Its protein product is CASSFGGMRETQYF.

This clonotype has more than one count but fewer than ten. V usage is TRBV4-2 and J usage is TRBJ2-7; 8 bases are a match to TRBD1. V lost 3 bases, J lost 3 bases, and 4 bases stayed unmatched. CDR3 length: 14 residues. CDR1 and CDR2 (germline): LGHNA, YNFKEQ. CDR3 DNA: TGTGCCAGCAGCCAGAGGGACAGGCACTACGAGCAGTACTTC. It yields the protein CASSQRDRHYEQYF.

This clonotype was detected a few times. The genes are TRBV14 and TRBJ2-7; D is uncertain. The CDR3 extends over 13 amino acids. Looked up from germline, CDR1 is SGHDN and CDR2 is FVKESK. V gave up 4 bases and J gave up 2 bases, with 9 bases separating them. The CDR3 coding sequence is TGTGCCAGCAGCCGGTCCAGAACCTACGAGCAGTACTTC. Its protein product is CASSRSRTYEQYF.

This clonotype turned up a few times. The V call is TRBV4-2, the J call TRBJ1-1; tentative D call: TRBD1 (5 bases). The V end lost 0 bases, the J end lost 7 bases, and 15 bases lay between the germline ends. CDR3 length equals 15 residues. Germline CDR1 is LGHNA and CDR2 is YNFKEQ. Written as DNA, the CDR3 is TGTGCCAGCAGCCAAGACCGAGGTAGACAGAATGAAGCTTTCTTT. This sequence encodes CASSQDRGRQNEAFF.

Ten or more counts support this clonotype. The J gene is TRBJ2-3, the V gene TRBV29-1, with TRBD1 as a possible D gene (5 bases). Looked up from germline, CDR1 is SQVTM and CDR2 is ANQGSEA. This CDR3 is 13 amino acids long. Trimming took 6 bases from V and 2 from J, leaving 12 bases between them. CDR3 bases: TGCAGCGTCGCCGACAGCTCCACAGATACGCAGTATTTT. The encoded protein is CSVADSSTDTQYF.

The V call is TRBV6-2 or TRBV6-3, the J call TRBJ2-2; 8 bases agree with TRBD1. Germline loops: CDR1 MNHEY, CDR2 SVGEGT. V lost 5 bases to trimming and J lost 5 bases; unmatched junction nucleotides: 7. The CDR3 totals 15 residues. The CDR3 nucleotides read TGTGCCAGCAGTCACACAGGGGGGAGAACCGGGGAGCTGTTTTTT. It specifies CASSHTGGRTGELFF.

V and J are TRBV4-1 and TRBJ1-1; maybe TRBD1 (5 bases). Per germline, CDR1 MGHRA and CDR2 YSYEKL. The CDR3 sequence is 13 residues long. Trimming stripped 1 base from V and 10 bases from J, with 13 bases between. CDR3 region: CASSQVTEPGAFF. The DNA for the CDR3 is TGCGCCAGCAGCCAAGTGACAGAGCCTGGAGCTTTCTTT.

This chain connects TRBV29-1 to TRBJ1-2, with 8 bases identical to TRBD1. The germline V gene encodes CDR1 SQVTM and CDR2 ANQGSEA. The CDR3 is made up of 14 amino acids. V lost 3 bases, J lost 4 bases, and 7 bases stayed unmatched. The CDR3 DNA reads TGCAGCGTTGAGAGCAGGGGGCAGGGCTATGGCTACACCTTC. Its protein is CSVESRGQGYGYTF.

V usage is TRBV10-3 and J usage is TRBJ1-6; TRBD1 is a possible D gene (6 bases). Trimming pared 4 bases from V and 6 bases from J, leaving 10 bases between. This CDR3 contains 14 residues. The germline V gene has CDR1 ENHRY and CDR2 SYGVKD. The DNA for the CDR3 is TGTGCCATCAGTGTGGACAGAATTAATTCACCCCTCCACTTT. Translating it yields CAISVDRINSPLHF.

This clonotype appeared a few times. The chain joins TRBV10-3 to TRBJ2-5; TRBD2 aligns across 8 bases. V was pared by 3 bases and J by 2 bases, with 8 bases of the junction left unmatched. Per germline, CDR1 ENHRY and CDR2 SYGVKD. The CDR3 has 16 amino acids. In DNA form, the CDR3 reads TGTGCCATCAGTGAAGGTAGTCTAGCGGGTCAAGAGACCCAGTACTTC. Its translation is CAISEGSLAGQETQYF.